This TCR beta chain emerged from a study of T cell repertoires in cytomegalovirus infection. This clonotype has more than one count but fewer than ten. Its antigen is as yet unknown. TCRdb reprocessed the reads via MiXCR and lists one record per CDR3 protein. The sample includes around 100,000 distinct CDR3 sequences, around a quarter of them seen just once. Germline-derived CDR1 and CDR2 are LGHNA and YSLEER. This CDR3 region has 16 residues. V lost 1 base and J 0 bases, leaving 12 bases between the germline ends. Overall study findings and caveats: Cumulative frequency of public TCR beta families picked out carriers of CMV plus the relevant HLA. It was HLA-C-restricted CMV-specific TCR beta clonotypes that dominated the response ex vivo.

Sequenced: CD8+ T cells from PBMCs. The TCR comes from a human donor in good health (CMV status not recorded). Some clones in this sample may be carry-over from other donors' samples. The chain combines TRBV4-3 with TRBJ1-1; D is perhaps TRBD1 (6 bases). The CDR3 region is CASSQAYRAMNTEAFF. DNA for the CDR3: TGCGCCAGCAGCCAAGCCTACAGGGCGATGAACACTGAAGCTTTCTTT.